The clone carrying this T cell receptor (beta chain) occurred many times. Its target is unknown. In germline, CDR1 is DFQATT, CDR2 SNEGSKA (reference sequence). Unmatched junction bases numbered 10, after V lost 0 bases and J lost 3 bases. This CDR3 has 18 residues. These data belong to a study of T-cell reconstitution after alpha-beta-depleted transplantation in children. Findings and caveats of the study: Several patients had high TCRbeta diversity at day 60; it came from surviving recipient T cells and thymic progenitors. At the one-year point after transplant, T-cell counts and TCRbeta diversity were found to come mostly from T cells that had been newly produced.

Unique molecular identifiers were incorporated when the TCRbeta library was constructed. Using its own MiXCR run on the PCR reads, TCRdb lists one record per CDR3 protein. Of fewer than 350,000 distinct CDR3 sequences listed, nearly 8% were seen once; the top ten hold about 9.3%. The sample in question was peripheral blood, obtained 360 days after TCRalphabeta/CD19-depleted stem cell transplant. The gene calls are TRBV20-1 and TRBJ2-3; 12 bases are shared with TRBD2. The origin of this receptor is a female patient aged 2-10 years who had a stem cell transplant for Fanconi anemia, so the T cells may come from the graft donor. CDR3 amino acids: CSARDPRLAGDRTDTQYF. In nucleotides, the CDR3 is TGCAGTGCTAGAGACCCTAGACTAGCGGGAGACCGGACAGATACGCAGTATTTT.